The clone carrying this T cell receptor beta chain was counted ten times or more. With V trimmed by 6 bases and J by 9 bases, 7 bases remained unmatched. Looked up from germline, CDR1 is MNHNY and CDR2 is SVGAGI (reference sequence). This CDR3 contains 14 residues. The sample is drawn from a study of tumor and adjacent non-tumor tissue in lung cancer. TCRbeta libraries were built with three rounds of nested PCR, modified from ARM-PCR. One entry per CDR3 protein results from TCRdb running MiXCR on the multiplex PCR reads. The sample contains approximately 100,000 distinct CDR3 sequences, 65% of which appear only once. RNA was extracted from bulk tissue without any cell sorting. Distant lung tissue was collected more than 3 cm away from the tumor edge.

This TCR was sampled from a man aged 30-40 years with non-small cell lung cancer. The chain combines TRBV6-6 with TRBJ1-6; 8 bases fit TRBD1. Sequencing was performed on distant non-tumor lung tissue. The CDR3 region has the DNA TGTGCCAGCAGAAGTCACAGGGGGACTTCACCCCTCCACTTT. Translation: CASRSHRGTSPLHF.